This passage covers 12 T cell receptor beta chains from one sample sequenced in a study of T-cell reconstitution after alpha-beta-depleted transplantation in children. As it was prepared, the TCRbeta library received unique molecular identifiers. TCRdb used MiXCR to reprocess the PCR reads, holding one entry per CDR3 protein. The sample has roughly 120,000 distinct CDR3 sequences; around 23% are singletons. Sequences were derived from PBMCs, mostly from graft donor cells, sampled 180 days after TCRalphabeta/CD19-depleted stem cell transplant. The receptors derive from a male patient under 10 years old who had a stem cell transplant for chronic granulomatous disease, so the T cells may come from the graft donor.

The table lists this clonotype with many counts. The V and J genes are TRBV20-1 and TRBJ2-3, with D possibly called TRBD1 or TRBD2 (6 bases each). CDR1 and CDR2 from the germline V gene are DFQATT and SNEGSKA (reference sequence). Trimming pared 5 bases from V and 8 bases from J, leaving 14 bases between. The CDR3 totals 12 residues. As DNA, the CDR3 is TGCAGTGCTGAGGGGGGATCGGGTACGCAGTATTTT. Translation: CSAEGGSGTQYF.

The chain employs TRBV20-1 and TRBJ1-5; TRBD1 agrees at 7 bases. The CDR3 runs 14 residues. With 2 bases clipped from V and 3 bases from J, the junction kept 4 bases outside the gene matches. Germline-derived CDR1 and CDR2 are DFQATT and SNEGSKA (reference sequence). The CDR3, as DNA: TGCAGTGCTAGACTTGGACAGGTCAATCAGCCCCAGCATTTT. Its protein is CSARLGQVNQPQHF.

This clonotype showed up just a few times. This chain links TRBV4-2 with TRBJ1-2; no firm D call. The V end lost 4 bases, the J end lost 2 bases, and 14 bases lay between the germline ends. Germline V gene sequence: CDR1 LGHNA, CDR2 YNFKEQ. This CDR3 comprises 15 residues. CDR3 in DNA: TGTGCCAGCAGCCGCCTGCCGAGTCCAAACTATGGCTACACCTTC. Translation gives CASSRLPSPNYGYTF.

The chain links TRBV9 to TRBJ2-2; D is ambiguous. Germline CDR1 SGDLS, CDR2 YYNGEE. Between the trimmed V and J ends, which lost 2 bases and 3 bases, there was a span of 2 bases. The CDR3 length is 12 residues. The CDR3 sequence: CASSVHTGELFF. The CDR3 region has the DNA TGTGCCAGCAGCGTCCACACCGGGGAGCTGTTTTTT.

This clonotype was observed many times. This rearrangement joins TRBV27 to TRBJ1-2; perhaps TRBD1 as D (6 bases). The CDR3 extends over 15 amino acids. Germline CDR1 is MNHEY and CDR2 is SMNVEV (reference sequence). Trimming shortened V by 2 bases and J by 2 bases, and 12 bases separated the two germline ends. CDR3 DNA: TGTGCCAGCAGTTTAACGGGGGGCCCGAACTATGGCTACACCTTC. This gives the protein CASSLTGGPNYGYTF.

This sequence joins TRBV5-1 and TRBJ2-1, with 8 bases lining up with TRBD2. J was trimmed by 0 bases and V by 2 bases; bases with no gene match: 7. From germline, CDR1 is SGHRS and CDR2 YFSETQ. The CDR3 sequence is 17 residues long. The CDR3 sequence is CASSFSGGGSSYNEQFF. CDR3 coding DNA: TGCGCCAGCAGCTTCTCTGGCGGGGGGAGCTCCTACAATGAGCAGTTCTTC. Variable domain in full (rest from reference TRBV5-1 and TRBJ2-1): KAGVTQTPRYLIKTRGQQVTLSCSPISGHRSVSWYQQTPGQGLQFLFEYFSETQRNKGNFPGRFSGRQFSNSRSEMNVSTLELGDSALYLCASSFSGGGSSYNEQFFGPGTRLTVL.

The chain recombines TRBV15 with TRBJ2-7; TRBD2 matches 7 bases. The CDR3 has 14 amino acids. The germline V gene encodes CDR1 LNHNV and CDR2 YYDKDF (reference sequence). With V trimmed by 8 bases and J by 0 bases, 7 bases remained unmatched. In DNA, the CDR3 is TGTGCCACCCGGGAGGAGCGGGCCTCCTACGAGCAGTACTTC. Protein product: CATREERASYEQYF.

This clonotype was detected ten times or more. The chain uses TRBV20-1 and TRBJ2-7; 11 bases fit TRBD1. J was trimmed by 3 bases and V by 5 bases; bases with no gene match: 3. This CDR3 is built from 13 residues. Germline CDR1 DFQATT, CDR2 SNEGSKA (reference sequence). This chain's CDR3 is CSAGQGAVYEQYF. The CDR3 region has the DNA TGCAGTGCTGGACAGGGGGCAGTCTACGAGCAGTACTTC.

This clonotype was picked up many times. The V and J genes are TRBV29-1 and TRBJ2-3, with D unclear. V was shortened by 4 bases and J by 2 bases, with 4 bases between the two germline ends. This CDR3 is built from 11 residues. In germline, CDR1 is SQVTM, CDR2 ANQGSEA. The CDR3 protein is CSVVNTDTQYF. CDR3 in DNA: TGCAGCGTTGTCAACACAGATACGCAGTATTTT.

This clonotype was recorded many times. V usage is TRBV29-1 and J usage is TRBJ2-7; a possible D gene is TRBD1 (5 bases). CDR1 SQVTM and CDR2 ANQGSEA come from the germline V gene. Trimming shortened V by 5 bases and J by 4 bases, and 15 bases separated the two germline ends. This CDR3 has 13 residues. The CDR3 here is CSVIRGAEYEQYF. For the CDR3, the DNA is TGCAGCGTTATAAGGGGCGCTGAGTACGAGCAGTACTTC.

V is TRBV7-2 and J is TRBJ2-1, with 12 bases that match TRBD2. With 2 bases clipped from V and 5 bases from J, the junction kept 4 bases outside the gene matches. The CDR3 is 16 amino acids. Germline CDR1 reads SGHTA; CDR2 reads FQGNSA. The CDR3 DNA follows: TGTGCCAGCAGCTTAAACCTAGCGGGGGGGCACAATGAGCAGTTCTTC. Encoded protein: CASSLNLAGGHNEQFF.

This clonotype has ten or more counts. The chain carries TRBV5-1 and TRBJ2-7; the D is unclear. The CDR3 spans 16 residues. V was shortened by 0 bases and J by 0 bases, with 13 bases between the two germline ends. Per germline, CDR1 SGHRS and CDR2 YFSETQ. The CDR3 loop is CASSLGGSPHSYEQYF. The CDR3 region has the DNA TGCGCCAGCAGCTTGGGTGGGTCGCCGCACTCCTACGAGCAGTACTTC.